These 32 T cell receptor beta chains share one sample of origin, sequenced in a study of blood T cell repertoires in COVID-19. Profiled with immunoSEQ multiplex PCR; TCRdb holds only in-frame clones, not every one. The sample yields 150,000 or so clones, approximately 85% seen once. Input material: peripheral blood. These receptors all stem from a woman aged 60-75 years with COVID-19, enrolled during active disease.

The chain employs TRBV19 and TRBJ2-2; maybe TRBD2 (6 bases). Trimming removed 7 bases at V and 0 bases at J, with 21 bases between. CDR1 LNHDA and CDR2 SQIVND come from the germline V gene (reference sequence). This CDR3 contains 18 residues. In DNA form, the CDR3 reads TGTGCCAGTACCCTAGGGGTTGGGGGGTCGACGAACACCGGGGAGCTGTTTTTT. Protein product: CASTLGVGGSTNTGELFF.

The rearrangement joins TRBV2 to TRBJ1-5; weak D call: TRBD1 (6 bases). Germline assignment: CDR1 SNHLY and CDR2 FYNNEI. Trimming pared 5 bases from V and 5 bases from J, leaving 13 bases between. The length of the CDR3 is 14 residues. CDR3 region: CASSLGTSDQPQHF. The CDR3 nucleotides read TGTGCCAGCAGTTTAGGGACATCAGATCAGCCCCAGCATTTT.

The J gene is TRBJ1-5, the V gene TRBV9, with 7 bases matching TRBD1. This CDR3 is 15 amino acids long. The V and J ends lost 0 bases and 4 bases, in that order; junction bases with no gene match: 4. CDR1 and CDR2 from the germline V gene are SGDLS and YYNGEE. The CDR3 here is CASSVGTGLNQPQHF. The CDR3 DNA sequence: TGTGCCAGCAGCGTAGGGACAGGCCTTAATCAGCCCCAGCATTTT. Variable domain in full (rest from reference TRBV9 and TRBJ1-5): DSGVTQTPKHLITATGQRVTLRCSPRSGDLSVYWYQQSLDQGLQFLIQYYNGEERAKGNILERFSAQQFPDLHSELNLSSLELGDSALYFCASSVGTGLNQPQHFGDGTRLSIL.

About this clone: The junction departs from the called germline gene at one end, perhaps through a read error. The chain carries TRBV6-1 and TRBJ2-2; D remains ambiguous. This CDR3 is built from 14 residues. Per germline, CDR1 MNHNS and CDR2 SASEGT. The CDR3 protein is CASTEAQNTGELFF. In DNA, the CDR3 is TGTGCCAGCACTGAAGCACAGAACACCGGGGAGCTGTTTTTT.

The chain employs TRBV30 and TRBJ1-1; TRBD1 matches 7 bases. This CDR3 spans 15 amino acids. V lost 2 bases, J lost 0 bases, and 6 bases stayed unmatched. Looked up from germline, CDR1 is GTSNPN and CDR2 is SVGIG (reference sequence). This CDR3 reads CAWSRPQGVNTEAFF. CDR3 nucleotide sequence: TGTGCCTGGAGTCGCCCCCAGGGGGTGAACACTGAAGCTTTCTTT. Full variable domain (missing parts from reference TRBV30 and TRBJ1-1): SQTIHQWPATLVQPVGSPLSLECTVEGTSNPNLYWYRQAAGRGLQLLFYSVGIGQISSEVPQNLSASRPQDRQFILSSKKLLLSDSGFYLCAWSRPQGVNTEAFFGQGTRLTVV.

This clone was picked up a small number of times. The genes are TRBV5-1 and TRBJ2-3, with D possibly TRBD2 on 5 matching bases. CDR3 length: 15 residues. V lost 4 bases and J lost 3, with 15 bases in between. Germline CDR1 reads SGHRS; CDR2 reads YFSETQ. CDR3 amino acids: CASSPLASKTDTQYF. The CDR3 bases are TGCGCCAGCAGCCCCCTAGCTAGTAAAACAGATACGCAGTATTTT.

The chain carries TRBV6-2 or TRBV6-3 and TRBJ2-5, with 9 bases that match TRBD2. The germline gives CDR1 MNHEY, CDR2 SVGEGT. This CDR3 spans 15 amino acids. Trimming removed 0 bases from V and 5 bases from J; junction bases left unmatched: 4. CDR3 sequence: CASSYSLAGSETQYF. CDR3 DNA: TGTGCCAGCAGTTACTCGCTAGCGGGGTCTGAGACCCAGTACTTC.

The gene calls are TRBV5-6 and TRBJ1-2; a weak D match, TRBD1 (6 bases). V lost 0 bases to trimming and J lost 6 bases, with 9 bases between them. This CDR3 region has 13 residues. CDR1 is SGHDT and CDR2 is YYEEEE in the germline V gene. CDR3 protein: CASSLGPGDGYTF. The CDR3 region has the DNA TGTGCCAGCAGCTTGGGGCCAGGGGATGGCTACACCTTC.

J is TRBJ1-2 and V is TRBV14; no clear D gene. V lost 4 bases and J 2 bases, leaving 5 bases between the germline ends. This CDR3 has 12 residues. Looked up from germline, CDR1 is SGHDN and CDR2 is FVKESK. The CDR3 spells CASSRLNYGYTF. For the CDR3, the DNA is TGTGCCAGCAGCCGACTGAACTATGGCTACACCTTC.

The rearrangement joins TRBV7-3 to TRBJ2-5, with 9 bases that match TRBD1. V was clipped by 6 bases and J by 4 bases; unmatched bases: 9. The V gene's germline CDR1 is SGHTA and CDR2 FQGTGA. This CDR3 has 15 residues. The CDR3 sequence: CASSSTGTGLETQYF. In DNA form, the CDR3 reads TGTGCCAGCAGTTCAACTGGGACAGGGTTAGAGACCCAGTACTTC.

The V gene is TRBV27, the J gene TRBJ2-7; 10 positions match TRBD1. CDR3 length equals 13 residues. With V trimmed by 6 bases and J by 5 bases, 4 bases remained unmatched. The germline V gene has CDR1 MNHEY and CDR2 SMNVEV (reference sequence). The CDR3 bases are TGTGCCAGCAGCAGACAGGGGGCCCACGAGCAGTACTTC. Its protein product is CASSRQGAHEQYF.

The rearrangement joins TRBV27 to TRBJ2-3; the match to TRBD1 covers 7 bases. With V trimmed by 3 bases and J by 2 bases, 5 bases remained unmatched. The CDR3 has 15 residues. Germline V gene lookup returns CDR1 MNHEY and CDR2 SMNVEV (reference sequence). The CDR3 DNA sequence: TGTGCCAGCAGTTTTGGGACAGTCGACACAGATACGCAGTATTTT. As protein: CASSFGTVDTDTQYF.

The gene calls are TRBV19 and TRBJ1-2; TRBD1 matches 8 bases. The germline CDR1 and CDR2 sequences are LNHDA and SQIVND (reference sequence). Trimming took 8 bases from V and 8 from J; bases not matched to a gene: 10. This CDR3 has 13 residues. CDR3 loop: CASEGQGRWGYTF. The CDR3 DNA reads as TGTGCCAGTGAAGGACAGGGCCGATGGGGCTACACCTTC.

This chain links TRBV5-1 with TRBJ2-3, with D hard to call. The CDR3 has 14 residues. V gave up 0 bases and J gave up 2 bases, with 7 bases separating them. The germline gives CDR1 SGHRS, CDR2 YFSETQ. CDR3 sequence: CASSLEQPTDTQYF. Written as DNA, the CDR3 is TGCGCCAGCAGCTTGGAACAGCCCACAGATACGCAGTATTTT.

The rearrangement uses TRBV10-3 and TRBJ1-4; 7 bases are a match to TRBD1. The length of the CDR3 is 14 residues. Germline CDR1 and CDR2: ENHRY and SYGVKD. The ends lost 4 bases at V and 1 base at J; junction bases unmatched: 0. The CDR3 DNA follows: TGTGCCATCAGTGGGACAGGAACTAATGAAAAACTGTTTTTT. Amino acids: CAISGTGTNEKLFF.

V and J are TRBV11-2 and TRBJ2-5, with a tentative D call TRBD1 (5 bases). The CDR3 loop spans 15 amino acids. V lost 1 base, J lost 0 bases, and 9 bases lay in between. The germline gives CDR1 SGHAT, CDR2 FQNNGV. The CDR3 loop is CASSLATDNQETQYF. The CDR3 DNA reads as TGTGCCAGCAGCTTAGCGACAGACAACCAAGAGACCCAGTACTTC.

As DNA, the CDR3 is TGCAGTGCTAGTACCGGGGGACGTAGCACAGATACGCAGTATTTT. Residues: CSASTGGRSTDTQYF. The chain has TRBV20-1 and TRBJ2-3; a weak D match, TRBD2 (6 bases). Germline values: CDR1 DFQATT, CDR2 SNEGSKA (reference sequence). Trimming pared 3 bases from V and 0 bases from J, leaving 13 bases between. This CDR3 comprises 15 residues.

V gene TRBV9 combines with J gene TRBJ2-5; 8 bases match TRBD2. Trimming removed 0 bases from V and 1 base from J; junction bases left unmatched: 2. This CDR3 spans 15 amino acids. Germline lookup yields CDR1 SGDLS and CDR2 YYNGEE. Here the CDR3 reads CASSVGGGPQETQYF. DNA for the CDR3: TGTGCCAGCAGCGTAGGCGGGGGGCCCCAAGAGACCCAGTACTTC.

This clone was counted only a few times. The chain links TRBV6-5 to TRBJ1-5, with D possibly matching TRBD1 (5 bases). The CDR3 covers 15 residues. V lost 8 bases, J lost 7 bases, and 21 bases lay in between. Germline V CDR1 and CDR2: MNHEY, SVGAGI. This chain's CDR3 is CASSRVGRVEQPQHF. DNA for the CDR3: TGTGCCAGCTCCCGGGTGGGGCGCGTCGAACAGCCCCAGCATTTT.

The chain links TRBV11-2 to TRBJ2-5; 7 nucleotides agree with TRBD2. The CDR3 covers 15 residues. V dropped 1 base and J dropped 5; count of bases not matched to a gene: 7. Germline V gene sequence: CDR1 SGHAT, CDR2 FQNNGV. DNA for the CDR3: TGTGCCAGCAGCTTAGCGGGGGACTACTGGGAGACCCAGTACTTC. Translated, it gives CASSLAGDYWETQYF.

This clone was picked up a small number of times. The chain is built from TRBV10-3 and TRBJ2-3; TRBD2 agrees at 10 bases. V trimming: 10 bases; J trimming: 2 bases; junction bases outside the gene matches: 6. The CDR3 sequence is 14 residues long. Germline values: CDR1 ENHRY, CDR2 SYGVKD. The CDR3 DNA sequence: TGTGCCAGCCAAGCGGGGGGGCTCACAGATACGCAGTATTTT. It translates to CASQAGGLTDTQYF.

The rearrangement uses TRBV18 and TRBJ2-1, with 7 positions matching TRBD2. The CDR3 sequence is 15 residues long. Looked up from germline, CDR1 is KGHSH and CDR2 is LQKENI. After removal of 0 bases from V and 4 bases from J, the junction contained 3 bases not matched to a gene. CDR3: CASSPPSGTYNEQFF. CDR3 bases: TGTGCCAGCTCACCACCGAGCGGGACTTACAATGAGCAGTTCTTC.

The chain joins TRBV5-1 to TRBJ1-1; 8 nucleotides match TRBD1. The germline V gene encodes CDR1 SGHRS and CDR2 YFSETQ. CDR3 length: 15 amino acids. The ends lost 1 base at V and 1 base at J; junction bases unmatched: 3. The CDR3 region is CASSLRQGTNTEAFF. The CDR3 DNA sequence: TGCGCCAGCAGCTTGCGACAGGGGACGAACACTGAAGCTTTCTTT.

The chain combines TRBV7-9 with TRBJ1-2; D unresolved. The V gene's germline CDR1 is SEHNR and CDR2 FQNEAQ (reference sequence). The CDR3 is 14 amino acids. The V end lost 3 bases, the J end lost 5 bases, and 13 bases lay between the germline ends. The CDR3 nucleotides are TGTGCCAGCAGCTTTTCCGGACTGCTTTATGGCTACACCTTC. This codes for CASSFSGLLYGYTF.

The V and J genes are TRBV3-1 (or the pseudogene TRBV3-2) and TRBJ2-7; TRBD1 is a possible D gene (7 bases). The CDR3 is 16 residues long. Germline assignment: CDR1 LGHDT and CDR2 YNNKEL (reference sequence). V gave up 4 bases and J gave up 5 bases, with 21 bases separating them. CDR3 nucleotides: TGTGCCAGCAGCCTACTTGAGACAGGGACTTCCGACGAGCAGTACTTC. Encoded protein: CASSLLETGTSDEQYF.

This CDR3 is CSTHREGQGYTF. In nucleotides, the CDR3 is TGCAGCACACATAGGGAGGGCCAGGGCTACACCTTC. This chain connects TRBV29-1 to TRBJ1-2; no clear D gene. The CDR3 covers 12 residues. V was cut by 8 bases and J by 8 bases, with 18 bases left in between. Germline CDR1 SQVTM, CDR2 ANQGSEA.

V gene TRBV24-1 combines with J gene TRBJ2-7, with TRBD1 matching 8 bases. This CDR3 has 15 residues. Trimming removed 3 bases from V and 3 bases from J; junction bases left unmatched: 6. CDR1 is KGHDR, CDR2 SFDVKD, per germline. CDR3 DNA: TGTGCCACCAGTGATGGGGGGACAGGACACTACGAGCAGTACTTC. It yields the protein CATSDGGTGHYEQYF.

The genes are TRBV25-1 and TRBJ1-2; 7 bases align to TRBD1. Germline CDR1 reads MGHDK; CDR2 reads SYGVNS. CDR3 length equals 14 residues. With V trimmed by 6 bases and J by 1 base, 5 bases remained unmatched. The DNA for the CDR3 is TGTGCCAGCAGAGGGGACAGCAATAACTATGGCTACACCTTC. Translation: CASRGDSNNYGYTF.

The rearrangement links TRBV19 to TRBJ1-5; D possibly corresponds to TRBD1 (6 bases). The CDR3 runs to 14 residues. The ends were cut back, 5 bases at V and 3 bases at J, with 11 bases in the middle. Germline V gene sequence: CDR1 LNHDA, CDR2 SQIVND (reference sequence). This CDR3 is CASSLQGYNQPQHF. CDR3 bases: TGTGCCAGTAGTTTACAGGGTTACAATCAGCCCCAGCATTTT.

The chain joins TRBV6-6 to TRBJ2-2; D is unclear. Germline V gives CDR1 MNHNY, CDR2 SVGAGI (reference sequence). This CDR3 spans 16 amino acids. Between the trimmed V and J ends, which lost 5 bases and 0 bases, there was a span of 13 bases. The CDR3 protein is CASSRDDVANTGELFF. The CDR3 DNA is TGTGCCAGCAGTCGTGATGATGTAGCGAACACCGGGGAGCTGTTTTTT.

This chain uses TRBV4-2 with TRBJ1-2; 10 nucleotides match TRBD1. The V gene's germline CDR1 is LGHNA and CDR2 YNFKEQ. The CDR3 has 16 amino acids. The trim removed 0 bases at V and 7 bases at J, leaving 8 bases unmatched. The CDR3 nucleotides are TGTGCCAGCAGCCAAGATCAAGACAGGGGGCCCGCTGGCTACACCTTC. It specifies CASSQDQDRGPAGYTF.

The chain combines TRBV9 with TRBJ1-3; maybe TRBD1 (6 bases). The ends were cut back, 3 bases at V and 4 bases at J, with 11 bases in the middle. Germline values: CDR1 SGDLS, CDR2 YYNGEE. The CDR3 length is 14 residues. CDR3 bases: TGTGCCAGCAGCGCCCACGACAGGGGAAACACCATATATTTT. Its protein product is CASSAHDRGNTIYF.